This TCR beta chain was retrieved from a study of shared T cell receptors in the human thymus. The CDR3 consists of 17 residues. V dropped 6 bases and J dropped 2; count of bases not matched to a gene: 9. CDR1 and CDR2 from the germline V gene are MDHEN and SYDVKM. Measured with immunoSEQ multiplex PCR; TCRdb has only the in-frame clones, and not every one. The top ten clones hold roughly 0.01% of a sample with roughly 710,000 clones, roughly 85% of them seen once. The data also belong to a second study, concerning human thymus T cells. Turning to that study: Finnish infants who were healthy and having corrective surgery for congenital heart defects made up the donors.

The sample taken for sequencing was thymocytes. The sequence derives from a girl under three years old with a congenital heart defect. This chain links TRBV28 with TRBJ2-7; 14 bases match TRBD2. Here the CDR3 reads CASRPRTSGGRTYEQYF. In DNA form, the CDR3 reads TGTGCCAGCAGACCCCGGACTAGCGGGGGGCGGACCTACGAGCAGTACTTC.